Following are 29 T cell receptor beta chains from one sample sequenced in a study of blood T cell repertoires in COVID-19. Produced via immunoSEQ multiplex PCR; TCRdb's table is partial and in-frame only. The sample shows a few hundred thousand clones, about 91% of them seen only once. The specimen sequenced was peripheral blood. The receptors originated from a woman in her twenties or thirties with COVID-19, enrolled during active disease.

V usage is TRBV6-2 or TRBV6-3 and J usage is TRBJ1-5, with D unclear. Germline V gene lookup returns CDR1 MNHEY and CDR2 SVGEGT. The length of the CDR3 is 12 residues. V was cut by 5 bases and J by 6 bases, with 8 bases left in between. The CDR3: CASSGPTQPQHF. The CDR3 nucleotides read TGTGCCAGCAGTGGGCCGACTCAGCCCCAGCATTTT.

The genes are TRBV3-1 (or the pseudogene TRBV3-2) and TRBJ1-2; D is unclear. Germline V gives CDR1 LGHDT, CDR2 YNNKEL (reference sequence). Deletions cut 1 base from V and 8 bases from J, with 14 bases between. The CDR3 is 14 residues long. The CDR3 spells CASSQGGYAGGYTF. The CDR3 DNA sequence: TGTGCCAGCAGCCAAGGTGGCTATGCGGGGGGCTACACCTTC.

The V gene is TRBV28, the J gene TRBJ2-3; the D gene is possibly TRBD2 (6 bases). The germline V and J ends were trimmed by 6 bases and 2 bases, with 15 bases remaining between them. The CDR3 is 15 amino acids. From germline, CDR1 is MDHEN and CDR2 SYDVKM. The CDR3 bases are TGTGCCAGCAGGGCTACAGGCGGGATCACAGATACGCAGTATTTT. This sequence encodes CASRATGGITDTQYF.

V gene TRBV3-1 (or the pseudogene TRBV3-2) combines with J gene TRBJ1-5; D gene uncertain. The CDR3 extends over 14 amino acids. The V gene lost 0 bases and the J gene lost 6 bases, with 9 bases spanning the gap. Germline CDR1 and CDR2: LGHDT and YNNKEL (reference sequence). CDR3 sequence: CASSQDLRVQPQHF. CDR3 DNA sequence: TGTGCCAGCAGCCAAGATCTTAGAGTTCAGCCCCAGCATTTT.

The chain uses TRBV7-9 and TRBJ1-1; D is unresolved. V shed 2 bases and J shed 10 bases, with 14 bases lying between them. This CDR3 comprises 13 residues. Germline V lookup: CDR1 SEHNR, CDR2 FQNEAQ (reference sequence). The DNA of the CDR3 is TGTGCCAGCAGCTTACTAGGGCTCGGAGGAGCTTTCTTT. This codes for CASSLLGLGGAFF.

The sample holds one count of this clone. The J gene is TRBJ1-1, the V gene TRBV7-2; D might be TRBD1 (5 bases). Germline loops: CDR1 SGHTA, CDR2 FQGNSA. The germline V and J ends were trimmed by 2 bases and 1 base, with 14 bases remaining between them. CDR3 length: 16 amino acids. The CDR3 bases are TGTGCCAGCAGCTTAAATGCTAGGGGAACGAACACTGAAGCTTTCTTT. This sequence encodes CASSLNARGTNTEAFF.

This chain uses TRBV18 with TRBJ1-2; 7 bases line up with TRBD1. With V trimmed by 5 bases and J by 7 bases, 10 bases remained unmatched. The CDR3 covers 14 residues. Germline assignment: CDR1 KGHSH and CDR2 LQKENI. CDR3 loop: CASSSTGNRGGYTF. The DNA for the CDR3 is TGTGCCAGCTCATCGACAGGGAACCGTGGTGGCTACACCTTC.

The chain combines TRBV19 with TRBJ1-2; TRBD1 matches at 8 bases. Germline lookup yields CDR1 LNHDA and CDR2 SQIVND (reference sequence). CDR3 length equals 13 residues. With V trimmed by 3 bases and J by 7 bases, 4 bases remained unmatched. The CDR3 region is CASSMDREGGYTF. The CDR3 bases are TGTGCCAGTAGTATGGACAGGGAGGGTGGCTACACCTTC.

V is TRBV19 and J is TRBJ1-5; D is undetermined. Germline-derived CDR1 and CDR2 are LNHDA and SQIVND (reference sequence). The CDR3 consists of 19 residues. With 5 bases removed from V and 0 bases from J, the gap between germline ends came to 23 bases. The CDR3 loop reads CASSSAPGIVGYSNQPQHF. CDR3 nucleotides: TGTGCCAGTAGTTCTGCCCCAGGTATAGTTGGGTATAGCAATCAGCCCCAGCATTTT.

This chain joins TRBV12-5 and TRBJ1-1; D might be TRBD1 (6 bases). Trimming cost V 2 bases and J 1 base, with 14 bases left between them. Germline V gene sequence: CDR1 LGHNT, CDR2 FRNRAP. The length of the CDR3 is 16 residues. The DNA of the CDR3 is TGTGCTAGTGGTTTGCTTGCGGGGGGACAGAACACTGAAGCTTTCTTT. Translating it yields CASGLLAGGQNTEAFF. Together with reference TRBV12-5 and TRBJ1-1, the CDR3 gives the full variable domain: DARVTQTPRHKVTEMGQEVTMRCQPILGHNTVFWYRQTMMQGLELLAYFRNRAPLDDSGMPKDRFSAEMPDATLATLKIQPSEPRDSAVYFCASGLLAGGQNTEAFFGQGTRLTVV.

The chain couples TRBV5-1 to TRBJ2-5; 9 nucleotides align to TRBD1. CDR1 and CDR2 from the germline V gene are SGHRS and YFSETQ. The CDR3 is made up of 17 amino acids. The ends lost 3 bases at V and 5 bases at J; junction bases unmatched: 14. This CDR3 is CASSYTVRDRDRETQYF. CDR3 in DNA: TGCGCCAGCAGCTACACTGTTCGGGACAGGGACCGGGAGACCCAGTACTTC.

The rearrangement uses TRBV18 and TRBJ2-5; 7 nucleotides align to TRBD2. Losses at the gene ends were 6 bases for V and 2 bases for J; bases not matched to a gene: 12. The germline gives CDR1 KGHSH, CDR2 LQKENI. This CDR3 region has 16 residues. The DNA of the CDR3 is TGTGCCAGCTCCCGGGAGGCGACCGCATCACAAGAGACCCAGTACTTC. It yields the protein CASSREATASQETQYF.

This chain connects TRBV9 to TRBJ2-1; 9 bases are shared with TRBD2. V lost 0 bases to trimming and J lost 8 bases; unmatched junction nucleotides: 9. Looked up from germline, CDR1 is SGDLS and CDR2 is YYNGEE. The CDR3 has 16 amino acids. Written as DNA, the CDR3 is TGTGCCAGCAGCGTAGCGGCGGGAGGGCTCTCGGATGAGCAGTTCTTC. Its translation is CASSVAAGGLSDEQFF.

The chain couples TRBV21-1 to TRBJ2-5; TRBD2 reflects the table's D call only, with no check against the DNA. TRBV21-1 is recorded as a pseudogene. The CDR3 is 16 residues long. DNA of the CDR3: TGTGCCAGCAGTCAAAAGGAAGGAGTTGCACCAGAGACCCAGTACTTC. It specifies CASSQKEGVAPETQYF.

The CDR3 nucleotides are TGTGCCAGCAGGGTAGTGTCCGCTGAAGCTTTCTTT. Its translation is CASRVVSAEAFF. The genes are TRBV6-5 and TRBJ1-1, with D unclear. The V end was cut by 6 bases, the J end by 6 bases, with 11 bases between. This CDR3 region has 12 residues. The germline CDR1 and CDR2 sequences are MNHEY and SVGAGI.

The chain couples TRBV2 to TRBJ2-4; no clear D gene. V shed 2 bases and J shed 3 bases, with 8 bases lying between them. The length of the CDR3 is 14 residues. The germline V gene encodes CDR1 SNHLY and CDR2 FYNNEI. CDR3 coding DNA: TGTGCCAGCAGTGAATTATCGGGCAAAAACATTCAGTACTTC. Protein sequence: CASSELSGKNIQYF.

J is TRBJ2-1 and V is TRBV25-1, with TRBD2 matching 7 bases. The V and J ends lost 1 base and 8 bases, in that order; junction bases with no gene match: 11. Germline CDR1 MGHDK, CDR2 SYGVNS. The CDR3 runs 16 residues. CDR3 DNA sequence: TGTGCCAGCAGTGAATGGGTGGGAGGGACTTCCCATGAGCAGTTCTTC. Translating gives CASSEWVGGTSHEQFF.

The rearrangement links TRBV30 to TRBJ1-1; no reliable D call. Trimming removed 4 bases from V and 5 bases from J, with 11 bases in between. This CDR3 contains 12 residues. Germline V gene lookup returns CDR1 GTSNPN and CDR2 SVGIG (reference sequence). The CDR3 protein is CAWTLTETEAFF. Written as DNA, the CDR3 is TGTGCCTGGACTCTAACTGAAACTGAAGCTTTCTTT. The full variable domain, in which reference TRBV30 and TRBJ1-1 provide the parts outside the CDR3, is SQTIHQWPATLVQPVGSPLSLECTVEGTSNPNLYWYRQAAGRGLQLLFYSVGIGQISSEVPQNLSASRPQDRQFILSSKKLLLSDSGFYLCAWTLTETEAFFGQGTRLTVV.

Only a few counts were recorded for this clone. This rearrangement joins TRBV28 to TRBJ1-6, with 9 bases fitting TRBD1. Germline values: CDR1 MDHEN, CDR2 SYDVKM. V shed 7 bases and J 11 bases; nucleotides not matched to a gene: 21. This CDR3 has 18 residues. CDR3 amino acids: CASTSSSGTGWVGAPLHF. The CDR3 region has the DNA TGTGCCAGCACCTCTTCCTCCGGGACAGGGTGGGTCGGTGCACCCCTCCACTTT.

CDR3 sequence reads: CASSLTGTGNTGELFF. The CDR3 region has the DNA TGTGCCAGCAGTTTGACCGGGACAGGGAACACCGGGGAGCTGTTTTTT. The rearrangement uses TRBV2 and TRBJ2-2; 8 bases agree with TRBD1. The junction had 6 bases not matched to a gene; V was cut back by 5 bases and J by 1 base. Germline lookup yields CDR1 SNHLY and CDR2 FYNNEI. The CDR3 is 16 residues long.

This chain links TRBV4-3 with TRBJ1-2, with D unresolved. CDR3 size: 17 residues. V was shortened by 3 bases and J by 8 bases, with 25 bases between the two germline ends. Per the germline V gene, CDR1 is LGHNA and CDR2 is YSLEER. CDR3 protein: CASSHLQVTGAAVGYTF. As DNA, the CDR3 is TGCGCCAGCAGCCACCTGCAGGTGACGGGAGCGGCAGTAGGCTACACCTTC.

This sequence joins TRBV9 and TRBJ2-6; D uncertain. V lost 3 bases and J lost 1, with 8 bases in between. Germline CDR1 reads SGDLS; CDR2 reads YYNGEE. This CDR3 has 15 amino acids. CDR3 sequence (DNA): TGTGCCAGCAGCGGGGCGTTATCTGGGGCCAACGTCCTGACTTTC. Translated: CASSGALSGANVLTF.

This clone was picked up one time. The chain couples TRBV2 to TRBJ1-1, with TRBD1 matching over 9 bases. Trimming removed 5 bases from V and 1 base from J; junction bases left unmatched: 2. In germline, CDR1 is SNHLY, CDR2 FYNNEI. The CDR3 covers 14 residues. CDR3 coding DNA: TGTGCCAGCAGTTGGACAGGGGCGAACACTGAAGCTTTCTTT. Translated: CASSWTGANTEAFF.

This chain connects TRBV7-9 to TRBJ2-7, with D maybe TRBD1 (5 bases). The CDR3 is 15 residues long. V was shortened by 5 bases and J by 0 bases, with 14 bases between the two germline ends. Germline-derived CDR1 and CDR2 are SEHNR and FQNEAQ (reference sequence). Here the CDR3 reads CASSPRGEGSYEQYV. The DNA for the CDR3 is TGTGCCAGCAGCCCTAGGGGCGAAGGCTCCTACGAGCAGTACGTC.

The chain couples TRBV14 to TRBJ2-1; 11 bases map to TRBD2. The CDR3 is made up of 17 amino acids. With 3 bases clipped from V and 1 base from J, the junction kept 5 bases outside the gene matches. Germline CDR1 is SGHDN and CDR2 is FVKESK. The CDR3 loop is CASSHTSGRGSYNEQFF. As DNA, the CDR3 is TGTGCCAGCAGCCATACTAGCGGGAGAGGTTCCTACAATGAGCAGTTCTTC.

The sample holds one count of this clone. The V call is TRBV7-2, the J call TRBJ2-1; 10 bases match TRBD2. V shed 5 bases and J 2 bases; nucleotides not matched to a gene: 6. Germline V gene lookup returns CDR1 SGHTA and CDR2 FQGNSA. The CDR3 is made up of 16 amino acids. As DNA, the CDR3 is TGTGCCAGCAGCCGCGCCGGGACTAGCGCCTACAATGAGCAGTTCTTC. Its protein is CASSRAGTSAYNEQFF.

This clone appeared once. The junction and the germline gene differ at one end; a read error may be behind it. The chain carries TRBV7-7 and TRBJ2-3, with TRBD2 matching 13 bases. Germline loops: CDR1 SSHAT, CDR2 FNYEAQ (reference sequence). The CDR3 extends over 14 amino acids. The CDR3 DNA sequence: TGTGCTAGCAGCCGGACTAGCGGGAGTGGAACGCAGTATTTT. Protein sequence: CASSRTSGSGTQYF.

CDR3 sequence: CASSLVWGGRRSNQPQHF. As DNA, the CDR3 is TGTGCCAGCAGCTTAGTTTGGGGCGGACGAAGAAGCAATCAGCCCCAGCATTTT. The chain couples TRBV7-8 to TRBJ1-5, with a possible D match to TRBD1 (5 bases). The germline gives CDR1 SGHVS, CDR2 FQNEAQ. The ends were cut back, 1 base at V and 1 base at J, with 17 bases in the middle. CDR3 length equals 18 residues.

The gene calls are TRBV6-6 and TRBJ2-3; D gene unclear. CDR1 is MNHNY and CDR2 is SVGAGI in the germline V gene (reference sequence). This CDR3 has 15 amino acids. Deletions cut 0 bases from V and 2 bases from J, with 9 bases between. CDR3 sequence: CASSYSGSVTDTQYF. The CDR3 bases are TGTGCCAGCAGTTACTCCGGGTCCGTCACAGATACGCAGTATTTT.